Listed here are 10 T cell receptor beta chains from one sample, sequenced in a study of OX40 agonist ivuxolimab in advanced cancers. Repertoires were generated with immunoSEQ multiplex PCR, while TCRdb's copy carries only in-frame clones and drops some. The sample lists tens of thousands of clones, roughly nine tenths occurring once. Here the sequenced sample was CD4+ or CD8+ T cells sorted from blood, taken in a trial of the OX40 agonist ivuxolimab. The receptor set was obtained from an adult with an advanced solid tumor such as melanoma, head and neck, liver or kidney cancer.

This clone showed up just once. The chain is built from TRBV28 and TRBJ1-1; D call uncertain. This CDR3 has 11 residues. Germline V gives CDR1 MDHEN, CDR2 SYDVKM. Trimming removed 2 bases from V and 11 bases from J, with 9 bases in between. The CDR3 loop is CASSLGVGAFF. In nucleotides, the CDR3 is TGTGCCAGCAGTTTAGGAGTTGGGGCTTTCTTT.

The chain links TRBV19 to TRBJ2-3, with D perhaps assigned TRBD1 or TRBD2 (6 bases each). The germline CDR1 and CDR2 sequences are LNHDA and SQIVND (reference sequence). Trimming stripped 3 bases from V and 12 bases from J, with 19 bases between. The CDR3 totals 14 residues. The CDR3 spells CASSITPGAAFQYF. The CDR3 bases are TGTGCCAGTAGTATTACCCCGGGGGCAGCGTTCCAGTATTTT.

V usage is TRBV29-1 and J usage is TRBJ1-2; D gene ambiguous. V shed 3 bases and J shed 4 bases, with 9 bases lying between them. This CDR3 has 12 residues. Germline assignment: CDR1 SQVTM and CDR2 ANQGSEA. The CDR3 DNA reads as TGCAGCGTTGAGGCTGAGTCCTATGGCTACACCTTC. This encodes CSVEAESYGYTF.

By share, this clone ranks as medium-sized. V gene TRBV4-1 combines with J gene TRBJ2-1; 10 bases fit TRBD1. This CDR3 contains 15 residues. Germline assignment: CDR1 MGHRA and CDR2 YSYEKL. V shed 2 bases and J 8 bases; nucleotides not matched to a gene: 6. Here the CDR3 DNA reads TGCGCCAGCAGCCAACCGGGACAGGGGCGGCATGAGCAGTTCTTC. Its translation is CASSQPGQGRHEQFF.

The CDR3: CASSLQVSREQYF. For the CDR3, the DNA is TGTGCCAGCAGCCTGCAGGTATCTCGCGAGCAGTACTTC. The chain couples TRBV11-2 to TRBJ2-7; no reliable D call. Germline assignment: CDR1 SGHAT and CDR2 FQNNGV. This CDR3 spans 13 amino acids. Between the trimmed V and J ends, which lost 5 bases and 6 bases, there was a span of 14 bases.

The genes are TRBV11-2 and TRBJ2-3; no firm D call. Germline values: CDR1 SGHAT, CDR2 FQNNGV. This CDR3 comprises 14 residues. Trimming cost V 10 bases and J 0 bases, with 14 bases left between them. CDR3 in DNA: TGTGCCACCAAGCGAGTGGGTAGCACAGATACGCAGTATTTT. Its protein is CATKRVGSTDTQYF. Variable domain in full (rest from reference TRBV11-2 and TRBJ2-3): EAGVAQSPRYKIIEKRQSVAFWCNPISGHATLYWYQQILGQGPKLLIQFQNNGVVDDSQLPKDRFSAERLKGVDSTLKIQPAKLEDSAVYLCATKRVGSTDTQYFGPGTRLTVL.

The chain is built from TRBV7-3 and TRBJ1-2; D call uncertain. CDR1 is SGHTA, CDR2 FQGTGA, per germline. V was trimmed by 1 base and J by 8 bases, leaving 8 bases between them. The CDR3 has 12 amino acids. CDR3 sequence: CASSLIVGGYTF. CDR3 nucleotide sequence: TGTGCCAGCAGCTTAATTGTGGGGGGCTACACCTTC.

The chain couples TRBV19 to TRBJ1-4; maybe TRBD1 (6 bases). This CDR3 is 15 amino acids long. Germline V gene lookup returns CDR1 LNHDA and CDR2 SQIVND (reference sequence). V was cut by 8 bases and J by 4 bases, with 17 bases left in between. The CDR3 loop reads CASERRGRGNEKLFF. In DNA form, the CDR3 reads TGTGCCAGTGAACGGAGAGGCAGGGGTAATGAAAAACTGTTTTTT. Full variable domain (rest looked up from reference TRBV19 and TRBJ1-4): DGGITQSPKYLFRKEGQNVTLSCEQNLNHDAMYWYRQDPGQGLRLIYYSQIVNDFQKGDIAEGYSVSREKKESFPLTVTSAQKNPTAFYLCASERRGRGNEKLFFGSGTQLSVL.

This chain uses TRBV9 with TRBJ1-2; 7 nucleotides agree with TRBD1. V trimming: 4 bases; J trimming: 3 bases; junction bases outside the gene matches: 6. The CDR3 covers 14 residues. The V gene's germline CDR1 is SGDLS and CDR2 YYNGEE. CDR3 loop: CASSTTGADYGYTF. In DNA, the CDR3 is TGTGCCAGCAGCACCACAGGGGCGGACTATGGCTACACCTTC.

The CDR3, as DNA: TGTGCCAGCAGCACAAGAGGTGGGGTAAGGACAGATACGCAGTATTTT. The encoded protein is CASSTRGGVRTDTQYF. V gene TRBV27 combines with J gene TRBJ2-3; D gene unclear. Germline V gene lookup returns CDR1 MNHEY and CDR2 SMNVEV (reference sequence). V dropped 6 bases and J dropped 3 bases, with 19 bases sitting between them. The CDR3 runs to 16 residues.